These 22 T cell receptor beta chains were all obtained from the same sample, sequenced in a study of breast tumors, draining lymph nodes, adjacent tissues. Axillary draining lymph nodes of breast cancer patients supplied the node samples. From the multiplex PCR reads, TCRdb called clonotypes with MiXCR, one entry per CDR3 protein. Of 150,000 to 200,000 distinct CDR3 sequences in the sample, roughly 31% were seen once. The sample consisted of axillary lymph node tissue. The receptor source for this set is a female donor with breast cancer. Some clones in this sample may be carry-over from other donors' samples.

This clonotype was observed many times. This chain joins TRBV20-1 and TRBJ1-2, with TRBD1 as a possible D gene (5 bases). The V end was cut by 0 bases, the J end by 3 bases, with 14 bases between. The germline V gene encodes CDR1 DFQATT and CDR2 SNEGSKA (reference sequence). The CDR3 consists of 15 residues. CDR3 residues: CSARDVGARDYGYTF. The DNA of the CDR3 is TGCAGTGCTAGAGATGTAGGGGCGCGAGACTATGGCTACACCTTC.

This clonotype appeared many times. V and J are TRBV6-1 and TRBJ2-3; D gene unclear. There are 15 residues in the CDR3. Germline loops: CDR1 MNHNS, CDR2 SASEGT. Deletions cut 4 bases from V and 0 bases from J, with 11 bases between. The CDR3 sequence: CASSVRARSTDTQYF. Here the CDR3 DNA reads TGTGCCAGCAGTGTACGAGCGCGAAGCACAGATACGCAGTATTTT.

A few counts support this clonotype. Sequence at one end of the junction differs from germline and may be a read error. V is TRBV2 and J is TRBJ2-2, with TRBD1 matching 8 bases. The V gene's germline CDR1 is SNHLY and CDR2 FYNNEI. This CDR3 is built from 17 residues. The CDR3 region has the DNA TGTGCCAGCAGTGGACAGGGGAGGATATCGAACACCGGGGAGCTGTCTTGG. Its translation is CASSGQGRISNTGELSW. The full variable domain, with the rest looked up from reference TRBV2 and TRBJ2-2, is EPEVTQTPSHQVTQMGQEVILRCVPISNHLYFYWYRQILGQKVEFLVSFYNNEISEKSEIFDDQFSVERPDGSNFTLKIRSTKLEDSAMYFCASSGQGRISNTGELSWGEGSRLTVL.

V gene TRBV24-1 combines with J gene TRBJ1-5; D not certain. This CDR3 has 15 residues. V lost 1 base and J 14 bases, leaving 20 bases between the germline ends. Germline values: CDR1 KGHDR, CDR2 SFDVKD. The CDR3 bases are TGTGCCACCAGTGATTTCGGAGCTAGCGGGAAGCACGAGCATTTT. It codes for CATSDFGASGKHEHF.

The J gene is TRBJ1-2, the V gene TRBV29-1; 9 bases are shared with TRBD1. CDR1 is SQVTM and CDR2 is ANQGSEA in the germline V gene. The junction had 4 bases not matched to a gene; V was cut back by 0 bases and J by 2 bases. The CDR3 is 15 amino acids. The CDR3 is CSVEDQGTGNYGYTF. CDR3 DNA: TGCAGCGTTGAAGATCAAGGGACAGGGAACTATGGCTACACCTTC.

This clonotype appeared many times. The V gene is TRBV4-1, the J gene TRBJ2-1; maybe TRBD1 (6 bases). Germline V gene data show CDR1 as MGHRA and CDR2 as YSYEKL. The CDR3 extends over 17 amino acids. V lost 0 bases and J lost 5, with 17 bases in between. The CDR3 loop is CASSQEFQGSMDNEQFF. In nucleotides, the CDR3 is TGCGCCAGCAGCCAAGAGTTCCAGGGGTCTATGGACAATGAGCAGTTCTTC.

This clonotype occurred many times. J is TRBJ2-1 and V is TRBV9; D unclear. This CDR3 has 14 residues. Germline V gene lookup returns CDR1 SGDLS and CDR2 YYNGEE. V was pared by 0 bases and J by 11 bases, with 15 bases between. CDR3 in amino acids: CASSVAALGEQQFF. The CDR3 region has the DNA TGTGCCAGCAGCGTAGCTGCCCTTGGGGAACAGCAGTTCTTC.

This clonotype was counted at least ten times. The chain has TRBV11-2 and TRBJ1-5, with D possibly TRBD1 on 5 matching bases. This CDR3 is 15 amino acids long. Trimming stripped 5 bases from V and 3 bases from J, with 14 bases between. Germline V lookup: CDR1 SGHAT, CDR2 FQNNGV. The CDR3, as DNA: TGTGCCAGCAGCCGCGTTACAGGTTACAATCAGCCCCAGCATTTT. This codes for CASSRVTGYNQPQHF.

This clonotype came up many times. CDR3 sequence reads: CASMSDREEKLFF. The CDR3 region has the DNA TGTGCCAGTATGTCGGATAGAGAAGAAAAACTGTTTTTT. The chain is built from TRBV19 and TRBJ1-4; no definite D call. V was trimmed by 7 bases and J by 8 bases, leaving 14 bases between them. The V gene's germline CDR1 is LNHDA and CDR2 SQIVND (reference sequence). The CDR3 loop spans 13 amino acids.

CDR3 protein: CATSDYGTSGYNEQFF. The CDR3, as DNA: TGTGCCACCAGTGATTATGGGACTAGCGGGTACAATGAGCAGTTCTTC. The rearrangement joins TRBV24-1 to TRBJ2-1; 12 nucleotides match TRBD2. The junction had 2 bases not matched to a gene; V was cut back by 2 bases and J by 4 bases. This CDR3 is 16 amino acids long. Germline V gene sequence: CDR1 KGHDR, CDR2 SFDVKD.

The chain combines TRBV20-1 with TRBJ2-7; D ambiguous. Trimming removed 0 bases from V and 0 bases from J, with 15 bases in between. The CDR3 is made up of 16 amino acids. Germline lookup yields CDR1 DFQATT and CDR2 SNEGSKA (reference sequence). The CDR3 here is CSARDGRKPASYEQYF. CDR3 nucleotides: TGCAGTGCTAGAGACGGACGGAAGCCGGCCTCCTACGAGCAGTACTTC.

The J gene is TRBJ1-2, the V gene TRBV2; the match to TRBD1 covers 9 bases. The J segment lost 4 bases and the V segment lost 6 bases, leaving 9 bases of the junction unmatched. CDR1 is SNHLY and CDR2 is FYNNEI in the germline V gene. The CDR3 is 15 residues long. In DNA, the CDR3 is TGTGCCAGCAGAGATCCTCTGACAGGGGGCTATGGCTACACCTTC. It yields the protein CASRDPLTGGYGYTF.

The sample holds a few counts of this clonotype. The chain couples TRBV15 to TRBJ1-5, with D tentatively TRBD1 (5 bases). The germline V gene has CDR1 LNHNV and CDR2 YYDKDF (reference sequence). The CDR3 spans 14 residues. Deletions cut 0 bases from V and 7 bases from J, with 10 bases between. The CDR3 coding sequence is TGTGCCACCAGCAGAGAGGGGGGGGTCCAGCCCCAGCATTTT. Protein sequence: CATSREGGVQPQHF.

There are a few counts of this clonotype. This may stem from a read error, because a much larger clone lies one nucleotide away. In DNA form, the CDR3 reads TGCAGTGCTAGAGATCGTACTTTGGACACGGTGAGAAACAATGAGCAGTTCTTC. It is translated as CSARDRTLDTVRNNEQFF. V gene TRBV20-1 combines with J gene TRBJ2-1; maybe TRBD1 (5 bases). The CDR3 has 18 amino acids. Deletions cut 0 bases from V and 5 bases from J, with 23 bases between. The germline V gene has CDR1 DFQATT and CDR2 SNEGSKA (reference sequence).

V and J are TRBV6-1 and TRBJ1-6; D not certain. This CDR3 is 17 amino acids long. Trimming shortened V by 5 bases and J by 0 bases, and 14 bases separated the two germline ends. Per germline, CDR1 MNHNS and CDR2 SASEGT. CDR3 coding DNA: TGTGCCAGCAGTCAAGACGGAGTGGGCTCCTATAATTCACCCCTCCACTTT. It encodes CASSQDGVGSYNSPLHF.

As for this clonotype: The CDR3 end shows no conserved phenylalanine or tryptophan, and so a read error is likely. The rearrangement joins TRBV29-1 to TRBJ1-2; no clear D. The CDR3 runs 11 residues. The ends were cut back, 8 bases at V and 4 bases at J, with 11 bases in the middle. The V gene's germline CDR1 is SQVTM and CDR2 ANQGSEA. The CDR3 DNA reads TGCAGCTTTGGAGAGGGCTATGGCTACACCCTC. Translated, it gives CSFGEGYGYTL.

To note about this clonotype: Compared with germline, one end of the junction differs, possibly owing to a read error. The V gene is TRBV2, the J gene TRBJ1-4, with unresolved D. Germline loops: CDR1 SNHLY, CDR2 FYNNEI. This CDR3 has 19 residues. In nucleotides, the CDR3 is TGTGCCAGCAACTTCGGGAGGGTTAACAATTGGGCAACTAATGAAAACCTGTTTTTT. It specifies CASNFGRVNNWATNENLFF. Looking up the rest from reference TRBV2 and TRBJ1-4 gives the full variable domain: EPEVTQTPSHQVTQMGQEVILRCVPISNHLYFYWYRQILGQKVEFLVSFYNNEISEKSEIFDDQFSVERPDGSNFTLKIRSTKLEDSAMYFCASNFGRVNNWATNENLFFGSGTQLSVL.

CDR3 residues: CASSDGGALYNSPLHF. CDR3 DNA: TGTGCCAGCAGTGATGGGGGGGCCCTCTATAATTCACCCCTCCACTTT. The chain has TRBV2 and TRBJ1-6, with a tentative D call TRBD1 (6 bases). This CDR3 has 16 residues. Germline V gene data show CDR1 as SNHLY and CDR2 as FYNNEI. V shed 3 bases and J shed 3 bases, with 12 bases lying between them.

This clonotype has ten or more counts. The chain combines TRBV12-3 or TRBV12-4 with TRBJ1-2; D ambiguous. This CDR3 is 11 amino acids long. The CDR3 loop reads CACRRDYGYTF. The CDR3 DNA is TGTGCTTGCAGGAGGGACTATGGCTACACCTTC.

This clonotype was counted at least ten times. The rearrangement links TRBV30 to TRBJ1-6; tentatively, D is TRBD1 (5 bases). V lost 4 bases and J lost 3, with 13 bases in between. The CDR3 contains 15 residues. CDR1 and CDR2 from the germline V gene are GTSNPN and SVGIG (reference sequence). This chain's CDR3 is CAWTPEGRYNSPLHF. In nucleotides, the CDR3 is TGTGCCTGGACGCCCGAGGGACGCTATAATTCACCCCTCCACTTT. Full variable domain (missing parts from reference TRBV30 and TRBJ1-6): SQTIHQWPATLVQPVGSPLSLECTVEGTSNPNLYWYRQAAGRGLQLLFYSVGIGQISSEVPQNLSASRPQDRQFILSSKKLLLSDSGFYLCAWTPEGRYNSPLHFGNGTRLTVT.

This clonotype was picked up a small number of times. The chain uses TRBV28 and TRBJ2-1, with 7 bases identical to TRBD2. Trimming took 10 bases from V and 7 from J; bases not matched to a gene: 7. The CDR3 runs 12 residues. Germline assignment: CDR1 MDHEN and CDR2 SYDVKM. The CDR3 is CATAGELNEQFF. In DNA form, the CDR3 reads TGTGCCACCGCGGGAGAACTAAATGAGCAGTTCTTC. Drawing the rest from reference TRBV28 and TRBJ2-1, the complete variable domain is DVKVTQSSRYLVKRTGEKVFLECVQDMDHENMFWYRQDPGLGLRLIYFSYDVKMKEKGDIPEGYSVSREKKERFSLILESASTNQTSMYLCATAGELNEQFFGPGTRLTVL.

A single count supports this clonotype. The J gene is TRBJ2-1, the V gene TRBV24-1, with TRBD2 matching over 11 bases. J lost 9 bases, V lost 5 bases, and 11 bases had no gene match. The CDR3 sequence is 16 residues long. Germline values: CDR1 KGHDR, CDR2 SFDVKD. CDR3 region: CATSAPTSGRLGEQFF. The CDR3 nucleotides are TGTGCCACCAGTGCCCCCACTAGCGGGAGATTGGGTGAGCAGTTCTTC.